The following is a T cell receptor (beta chain) sequence with its context. The antigen is undetermined. The V and J ends lost 4 bases and 2 bases respectively, with 9 bases between them. This CDR3 is 14 amino acids long. Germline-derived CDR1 and CDR2 are MNHEY and SVGAGI. These data originate in a study of T cell responses to AZD1222 COVID-19 vaccine. Whole-study results and caveats: Donors, mostly white British, included more females; clonal diversity was possibly underestimated.

Clones were sequenced by immunoSEQ multiplex PCR, and TCRdb holds only the in-frame ones, with some missing. The sample gives 150,000 to 250,000 clones, 90% to 95% of which show up once; less than 1.2% is in the top ten. This specimen consisted of peripheral blood, obtained 28 days after the second AZD1222 dose. V and J are TRBV6-5 and TRBJ1-5; D is unresolved. The TCR sequence derives from an adult who received the AZD1222 COVID-19 vaccine. The CDR3 loop is CASSSAPRNQPQHF. CDR3 DNA sequence: TGTGCCAGCAGTTCGGCCCCGCGCAATCAGCCCCAGCATTTT.